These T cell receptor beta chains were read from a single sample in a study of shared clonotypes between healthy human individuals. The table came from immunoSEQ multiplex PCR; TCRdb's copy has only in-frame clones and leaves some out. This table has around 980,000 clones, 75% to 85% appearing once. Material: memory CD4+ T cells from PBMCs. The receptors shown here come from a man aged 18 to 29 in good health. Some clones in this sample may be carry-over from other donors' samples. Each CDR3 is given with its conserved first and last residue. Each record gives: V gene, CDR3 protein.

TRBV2 CASKELAGGPAETQYF
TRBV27 CASSFSLAAPREYF
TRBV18 CASSPKTSGATSSYEQYF
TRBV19 CASSTPGRGNQPQHF
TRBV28 CASTRPPITEQYF
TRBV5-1 CASSLAVRGADTQYF
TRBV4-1 CASSRSGVGYNEQFF
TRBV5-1 CASSVGTGLGTEAFF
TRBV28 CASSSPGQNTGELFF
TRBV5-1 CASSQAGSGNTIYF
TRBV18 CASSRQVSGDTEAFF
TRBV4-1 CASSQDLGDPSNQPQHF
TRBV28 CASSFPTGSQTFF
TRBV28 CASRGERTDTQYF
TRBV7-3 CASSIGTSGSTDTQYF
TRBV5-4 CASSSAKGTGANVLTF
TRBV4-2 CASSHRDRPYGYTF
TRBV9 CASSVRSNTDTQYF
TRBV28 CASAAGGATGDTQYF
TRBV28 CASRELSSYEQYF
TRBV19 CASSIVPAGGPYGYTF
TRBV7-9 CASKPGTSTGELFF
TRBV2 CASSELGWVGYTF
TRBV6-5 CASSYREQGPYEQYF
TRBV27 CASSSGAAPNYGYTF
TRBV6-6 CASSFPGQGDEKLFF
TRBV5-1 CASSAGLAGRYNEQFF
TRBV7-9 CASSARQGAREQYF
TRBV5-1 CASSLWGETQYF
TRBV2 CASTPARELFF
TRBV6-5 CASSYGTGGFEAFF
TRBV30 CASLRAPHSYEQYF
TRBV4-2 CASSQAPSSGELFF
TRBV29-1 CSVGQGTKYGYTF
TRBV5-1 CASSVGARETQYF
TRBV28 CASTEVREVGLNTEAFF
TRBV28 CASSLVGGRNTEAFF
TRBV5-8 CASSWEGREKLFF
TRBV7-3 CASSLEGQTQYF
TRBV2 CASSELGRAYEQYF
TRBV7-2 CASSWEARTDTQYF
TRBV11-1 CASSLGGTDTQYF
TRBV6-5 CASSPTGAGGYTF
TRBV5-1 CASSLGYGREAFF
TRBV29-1 CSVESRMSSTDTQYF
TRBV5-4 CASSLGQETTDTQYF
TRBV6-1 CASSESPRSWTDNEQFF
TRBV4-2 CASGRAGYEQYF